One T cell receptor beta chain is described in this entry. Given a much more abundant clone one base away, this may be a read error. Germline-derived CDR1 and CDR2 are SEHNR and FQNEAQ (reference sequence). This CDR3 has 13 amino acids. Trimming stripped 4 bases from V and 4 bases from J, with 10 bases between. This specimen comes from a study of blood T cell repertoires in COVID-19. About the research overall: Sites across the United States, Italy and Spain contributed samples from acute and convalescent COVID-19.

Study processing details: Reference gene primer amplification gave estimated nucleated cell counts. Clones were sequenced by immunoSEQ multiplex PCR, and TCRdb holds only the in-frame ones, with some missing. The V and J calls and clone size come from that table; D and trimming were worked out from the DNA. Of 380,000 or so clones in the sample, 70% to 90% are singletons; the top ten hold approximately 1.2%. The rearrangement links TRBV7-9 to TRBJ1-1, with D perhaps TRBD1 (6 bases). The sequence was obtained from a man aged 25 to 45 who had recovered from COVID-19. The sequenced material came from PBMCs or T cells enriched from blood (not recorded which). As DNA, the CDR3 is TGTGCCAGCAGCTGGAGGGGGGGCACTGAAGCTTTCTTT. Protein: CASSWRGGTEAFF.